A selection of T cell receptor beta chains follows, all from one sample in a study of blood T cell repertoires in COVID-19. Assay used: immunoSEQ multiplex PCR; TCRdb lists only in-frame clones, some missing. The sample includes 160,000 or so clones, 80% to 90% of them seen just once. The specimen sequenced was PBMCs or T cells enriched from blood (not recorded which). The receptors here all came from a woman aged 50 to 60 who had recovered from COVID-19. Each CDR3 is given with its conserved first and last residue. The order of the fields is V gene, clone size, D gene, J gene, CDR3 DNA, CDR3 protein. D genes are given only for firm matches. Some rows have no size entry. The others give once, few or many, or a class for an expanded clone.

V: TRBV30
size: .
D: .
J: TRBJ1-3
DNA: TGTGCCTGGAGGGAGGTCTCTGGAAACACCATATATTTT
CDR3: CAWREVSGNTIYF

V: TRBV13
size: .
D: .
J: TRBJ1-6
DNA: TGTGCCAGCAGCCTGACGGGTACCCTCTCCTATAATTCACCCCTCCACTTT
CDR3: CASSLTGTLSYNSPLHF

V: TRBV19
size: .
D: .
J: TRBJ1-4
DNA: TGTGCCAGTAGTTGGTCAGCAACTAATGAAAAACTGTTTTTT
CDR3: CASSWSATNEKLFF

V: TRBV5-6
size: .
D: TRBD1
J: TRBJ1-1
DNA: TGTGCCAGCAGCTTGGAATGGGGGGACAGGGAAGCTTTCTTT
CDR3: CASSLEWGDREAFF

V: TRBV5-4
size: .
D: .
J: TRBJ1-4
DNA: TGTGCCAGCAGCTTGGGACAGAATGAAAAACTGTTTTTT
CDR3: CASSLGQNEKLFF

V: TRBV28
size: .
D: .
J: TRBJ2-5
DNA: TGTGCCAGCAGGGATGCGGCAGGGGCCCAAGAGACCCAGTACTTC
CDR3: CASRDAAGAQETQYF

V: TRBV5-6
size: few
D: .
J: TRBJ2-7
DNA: TGTGCCAGCAGCACGGCCTACGAGCAGTACTTC
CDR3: CASSTAYEQYF

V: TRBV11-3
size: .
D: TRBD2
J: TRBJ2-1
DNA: TGTGCCAGCAGCCTAGGGACTAGCGGCTACAATGAGCAGTTCTTC
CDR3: CASSLGTSGYNEQFF

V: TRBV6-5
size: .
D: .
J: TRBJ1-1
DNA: TGTGCCAGCAGGCGAAAAAACGGGGGCACTGAAGCTTTCTTT
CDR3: CASRRKNGGTEAFF

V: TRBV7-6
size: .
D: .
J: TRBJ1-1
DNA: TGTGCCAGCAGCTTTTTGGGCCCTGAAGCTTTCTTT
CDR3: CASSFLGPEAFF

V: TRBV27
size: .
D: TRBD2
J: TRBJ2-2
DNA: TGTGCCAGCAGTACCCCCATCCCCTCACTAGCGGGAGGGTTCACCGGGGAGCTGTTTTTT
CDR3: CASSTPIPSLAGGFTGELFF

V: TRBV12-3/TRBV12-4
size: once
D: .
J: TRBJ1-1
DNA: TGTGCCACCACGTGGGAGGGAGAGGATGAAGCTTTCTTT
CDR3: CATTWEGEDEAFF

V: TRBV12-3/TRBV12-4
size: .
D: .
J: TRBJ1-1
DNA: TGTGCCAGCAGGTCCCAGGGTACCACTGAAGCTTTCTTT
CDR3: CASRSQGTTEAFF

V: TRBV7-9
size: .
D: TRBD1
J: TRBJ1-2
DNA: TGTGCCAGCAGCGGACAGGGGGCGCCGGGCTACACCTTC
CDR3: CASSGQGAPGYTF

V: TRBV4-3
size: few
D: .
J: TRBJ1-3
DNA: TGCGCCAGCAGCCAAGATCTTTGGGCAAACACCATATATTTT
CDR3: CASSQDLWANTIYF

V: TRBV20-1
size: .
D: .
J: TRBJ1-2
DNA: TGCAGTGCCCCACGTGAGGATGGCTACACCTTC
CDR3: CSAPREDGYTF

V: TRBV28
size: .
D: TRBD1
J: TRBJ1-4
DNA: TGTGCCAGCAGGCCGACAGGGGTCGAAAAACTGTTTTTT
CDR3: CASRPTGVEKLFF

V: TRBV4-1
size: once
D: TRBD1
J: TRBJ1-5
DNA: TGCGCCAGCAGCCTTCAACAGGGGAATCAGCCCCAGCATTTT
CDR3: CASSLQQGNQPQHF

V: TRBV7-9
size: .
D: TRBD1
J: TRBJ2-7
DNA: TGTGCCAGCAGCTTACAGGGACAGTGGGACGAGCAGTACTTC
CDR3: CASSLQGQWDEQYF

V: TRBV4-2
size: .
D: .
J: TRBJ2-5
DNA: TGTGCCAGCAGCCAAGAATATGGCGGGGTAGGAGGAGTTCAAGAGACCCAGTACTTC
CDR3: CASSQEYGGVGGVQETQYF

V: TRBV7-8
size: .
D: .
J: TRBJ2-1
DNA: TGTGCCAGCAGCTTAAATGCAGGTTTCTCCTACAATGAGCAGTTCTTC
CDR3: CASSLNAGFSYNEQFF

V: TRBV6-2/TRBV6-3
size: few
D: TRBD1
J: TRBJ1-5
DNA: TGTGCCAGCAGTTACTCGCCCGGACAGGGTAGCAATCAGCCCCAGCATTTT
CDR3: CASSYSPGQGSNQPQHF

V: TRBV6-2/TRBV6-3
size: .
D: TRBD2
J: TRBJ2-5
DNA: TGTGCCAGCAGTATGGGGGGGAACCAAGAGACCCAGTACTTC
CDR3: CASSMGGNQETQYF

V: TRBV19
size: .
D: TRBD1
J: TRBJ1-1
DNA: TGTGCCAGTAGTGACCCTGCCCACAGGGGTAACACTGAAGCTTTCTTT
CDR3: CASSDPAHRGNTEAFF

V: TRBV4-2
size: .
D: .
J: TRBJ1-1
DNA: TGTGCCAGCAGCCCAAATACCAAGGACAGCCAAGCTTTCTTT
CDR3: CASSPNTKDSQAFF

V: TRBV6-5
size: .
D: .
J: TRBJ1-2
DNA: TGTCCCTACCCCCGAGACTATGGCTACACCTTC
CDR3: CPYPRDYGYTF

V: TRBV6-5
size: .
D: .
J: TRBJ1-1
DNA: TGTGCCAGCAGCGGAATAGGGGGGGACACTGAAGCTTTCTTT
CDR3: CASSGIGGDTEAFF

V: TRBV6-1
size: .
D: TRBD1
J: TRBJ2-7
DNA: TGTGCCAGCAGTGAAGGGACAGGGAGGTACGAGCAGTACTTC
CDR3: CASSEGTGRYEQYF

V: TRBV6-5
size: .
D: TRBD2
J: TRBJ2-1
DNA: TGTGCCAGCAGGAGTAGCGGGGGGGTCTACAATGAGCAGTTCTTC
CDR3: CASRSSGGVYNEQFF

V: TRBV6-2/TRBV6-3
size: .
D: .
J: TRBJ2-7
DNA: TGTGCCAGCAGCTCCCCGCGAATCGTCTACGAGCAGTACTTC
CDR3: CASSSPRIVYEQYF

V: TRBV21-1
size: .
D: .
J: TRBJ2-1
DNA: TGTGCCAGCAGCAAAGAGCGAGACCGGGACAGGGGTCCGGGACCAAACTACAATGAGCAGTTCTTC
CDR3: CASSKERDRDRGPGPNYNEQFF

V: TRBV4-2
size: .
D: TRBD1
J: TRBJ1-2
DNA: TGTGCCAGCAGCCAAGATCCCCAGGGGGTAGGTGGCTACACCTTC
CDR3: CASSQDPQGVGGYTF

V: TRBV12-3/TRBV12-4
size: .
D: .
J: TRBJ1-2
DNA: TGTGCCAGCAGTCGCCCGGACTCGGAGGGCTACACCTTC
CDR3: CASSRPDSEGYTF

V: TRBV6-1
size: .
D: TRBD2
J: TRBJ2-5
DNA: TGTGCCAGCAGTGAAGGGGGGGGATCCCAAGAGACCCAGTACTTC
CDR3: CASSEGGGSQETQYF

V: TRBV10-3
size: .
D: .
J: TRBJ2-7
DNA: TGTGCCATCAGTGAGTCTTCCTATTACGAGCAGTACTTC
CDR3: CAISESSYYEQYF

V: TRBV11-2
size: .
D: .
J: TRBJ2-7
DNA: TGTGCCAGCATGCGTGAGCGGTCCTACGAGCAGTACTTC
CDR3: CASMRERSYEQYF

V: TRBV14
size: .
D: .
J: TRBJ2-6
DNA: TGTGCCAGCAGCCAAGAGGGCGCTGGGGCCAACGTCCTGACTTTC
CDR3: CASSQEGAGANVLTF

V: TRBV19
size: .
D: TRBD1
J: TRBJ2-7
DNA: TGTGCCAGTAGAAACGCAATGGGACAGGGGTCCTACGAGCAGTACTTC
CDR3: CASRNAMGQGSYEQYF

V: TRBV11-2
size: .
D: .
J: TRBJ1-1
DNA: TGTGCCAGCAGCCCCAATTCGGGATATGAAGCTTTCTTT
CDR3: CASSPNSGYEAFF

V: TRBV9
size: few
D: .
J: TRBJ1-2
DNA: TGTGCCAGCAGCGTATTGTCAGAGGGCTATGGCTACACCTTC
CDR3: CASSVLSEGYGYTF

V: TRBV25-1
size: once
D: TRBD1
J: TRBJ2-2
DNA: TGTGCCAGCAGTGAGACAGGGGTCACCGGGGAGCTGTTTTTT
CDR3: CASSETGVTGELFF

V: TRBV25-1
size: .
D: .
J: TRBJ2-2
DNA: TGTGCCAGCAGTGCGGGCGGGGCGAACACCGGGGAGCTGTTTTTT
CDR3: CASSAGGANTGELFF

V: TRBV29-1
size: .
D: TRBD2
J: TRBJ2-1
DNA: TGCAGCGTTGAACTAGTCAGCGGGAGTATGTACAATGAGCAGTTCTTC
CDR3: CSVELVSGSMYNEQFF

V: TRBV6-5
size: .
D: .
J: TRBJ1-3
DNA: TGTGCCAGCAGCTCTCCCGGGACAACTTCACACACCATATATTTT
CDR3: CASSSPGTTSHTIYF

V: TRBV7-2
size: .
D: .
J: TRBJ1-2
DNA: TGTGCCAGCAGCTTAGTCGCGGGTTCTCTCTATGGCTACACCTTC
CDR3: CASSLVAGSLYGYTF

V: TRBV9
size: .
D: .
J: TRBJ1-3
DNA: TGTGCCAGCAGCGGGGTAGGGGGAGGAAACACCATATATTTT
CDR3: CASSGVGGGNTIYF

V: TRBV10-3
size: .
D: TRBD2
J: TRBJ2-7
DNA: TGTGCCATCGGGGGGACTAGCGGCTACGAGCAGTACTTC
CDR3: CAIGGTSGYEQYF

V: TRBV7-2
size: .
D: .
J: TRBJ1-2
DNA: TGTGCCAGCAGCTTTCCACGGAGTAACTATGGCTACACCTTC
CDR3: CASSFPRSNYGYTF

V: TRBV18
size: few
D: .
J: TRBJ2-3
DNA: TGTGCCACCGAAGGGGCGACAGATACGCAGTATTTT
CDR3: CATEGATDTQYF

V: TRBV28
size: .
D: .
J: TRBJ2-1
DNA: TGTGCCAGCAGTTTGAGGAATGAGCAGTTCTTC
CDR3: CASSLRNEQFF

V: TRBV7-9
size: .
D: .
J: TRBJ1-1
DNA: TGTGCCAGCAGCCTCGACAGGACTGCTGAAGCTTTCTTT
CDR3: CASSLDRTAEAFF